A selection of T cell receptor beta chains follows, all from one sample in a study of cytomegalovirus exposure and HLA in healthy donors. This table comes from immunoSEQ multiplex PCR, and its TCRdb copy is limited to in-frame clones, with some not included. The table includes about 51,000 clones, roughly four fifths detected once. Sequences were obtained from PBMCs. Source of these receptors: a boy aged 5-17 years in good health and CMV-seropositive. CDR3s include the opening cysteine and the closing phenylalanine or tryptophan. The D gene is left open where the match is weak. Not all rows give a size; the values are once, few, many and, for expanded clones, a class.

j_call v_call clone_size d_call cdr3_length cdr3_aa cdr3_nt
TRBJ2-1 TRBV5-4 NA TRBD1 16 CASSLGGRDRGNEQFF TGTGCCAGCAGCTTGGGGGGCCGGGACAGGGGCAATGAGCAGTTCTTC
TRBJ1-2 TRBV7-6 NA NA 13 CASSRTDRYGYTF TGTGCCAGCAGCCGAACCGACAGGTATGGCTACACCTTC
TRBJ2-3 TRBV9 NA TRBD2 16 CASSTRTSGYTDTQYF TGTGCCAGCAGCACAAGGACTAGCGGGTACACAGATACGCAGTATTTT
TRBJ1-2 TRBV5-4 NA NA 12 CASTSTESGYTF TGTGCCAGCACCTCTACAGAATCAGGCTACACCTTC
TRBJ1-1 TRBV6-5 NA NA 13 CATSRGVNTEAFF TGTGCCACCTCTCGGGGGGTGAACACTGAAGCTTTCTTT
TRBJ2-7 TRBV6-1 NA TRBD1 14 CASSTGQAVYEQYF TGTGCCAGCAGTACCGGACAGGCCGTCTACGAGCAGTACTTC
TRBJ2-6 TRBV27 NA NA 18 CASSRGGAFLSGANVLTF TGTGCCAGCAGTCGAGGGGGGGCCTTCTTATCTGGGGCCAACGTCCTGACTTTC
TRBJ1-2 TRBV18 NA NA 14 CASSPPLAAGGYTF TGTGCCAGCTCACCTCCGTTAGCCGCGGGGGGCTACACCTTC
TRBJ2-1 TRBV10-3 NA NA 16 CAISDSIAVPRNEQFF TGTGCCATCAGTGACTCAATAGCGGTCCCTCGGAATGAGCAGTTCTTC
TRBJ2-1 TRBV4-1 NA TRBD1 17 CASSQDYRGGYDNEQFF TGCGCCAGCAGCCAAGATTATCGAGGGGGCTACGACAATGAGCAGTTCTTC
TRBJ1-2 TRBV7-3 NA NA 13 CASRYRGDDGYTF TGTGCCAGCAGGTATCGGGGGGACGACGGCTACACCTTC
TRBJ1-1 TRBV23-1 NA NA 11 CAGRSAGQAFF TGCGCCGGAAGGTCTGCGGGGCAAGCTTTCTTT
TRBJ2-7 TRBV7-7 NA TRBD1 17 CASSLVGGAGGLYEQYF TGTGCTAGCAGCTTGGTAGGGGGCGCAGGAGGTCTCTACGAGCAGTACTTC
TRBJ1-5 TRBV6-5 few TRBD1 15 CASSPGGGPNQPQHF TGTGCCAGCAGCCCAGGAGGGGGCCCCAATCAGCCCCAGCATTTT
TRBJ1-1 TRBV7-9 NA NA 11 CASSVNTEAFF TGTGCCAGCTCGGTGAACACTGAAGCTTTCTTT
TRBJ2-5 TRBV11-2 NA NA 15 CASSLDGLPGETQYF TGTGCCAGCAGCTTAGACGGACTACCCGGGGAGACCCAGTACTTC